This T cell receptor beta chain was recorded in a study of control samples from healthy donors and cancer patients. The V segment lost 4 bases and the J segment 6 bases; nucleotides outside the gene matches: 8. The CDR3 is made up of 14 amino acids. Method: immunoSEQ multiplex PCR; TCRdb's copy keeps in-frame clones and lacks some. The sample has some 100,000 clones, 79% seen once; the top ten hold roughly a tenth. The genes are TRBV23-1 and TRBJ1-2; 7 bases align to TRBD1. TRBV23-1 is an ORF; its function is uncertain. The TCR originated in a woman aged 25 to 39 in good health. Input material: blood. Here the CDR3 reads CASSRQQGSDGYTF. CDR3 nucleotide sequence: TGCGCCAGCAGTCGACAACAGGGGTCTGATGGCTACACCTTC.